The rows below give T cell receptor beta chains drawn from one sample of a study of Tregs in tolerant kidney transplant recipients. Using immunoSEQ multiplex PCR, the repertoire was profiled, and TCRdb retains in-frame clones only, with some absent. The data contain approximately 100,000 clones, under 95% of them seen just once; the ten biggest clones take up approximately 0.5%. The source was CD4+ T cells from blood, collected before the transplant. Every receptor here comes from a human donor who received a combined kidney and bone marrow transplant. Each CDR3 is given with its conserved first and last residue. Each record gives: V gene, clone size, D gene, J gene, CDR3 protein, CDR3 DNA. D genes are given only for firm matches. A clone size is listed for some rows: how often the clone was seen (once, few, many), or a class if it is expanded.

TRBV7-3	.	TRBD2	TRBJ2-3	CASSLTPSGRGTDTQYF	TGTGCCAGCAGCTTAACCCCTAGCGGGAGGGGGACAGATACGCAGTATTTT
TRBV27	.	TRBD1	TRBJ2-7	CASSLRGQGAWGQYF	TGTGCCAGCAGTTTACGAGGACAGGGAGCCTGGGGGCAGTACTTC
TRBV11-3	.	TRBD1	TRBJ2-1	CASRLGQGISYNEQFF	TGTGCCAGCAGACTGGGACAGGGGATCTCCTACAATGAGCAGTTCTTC
TRBV29-1	.	TRBD1	TRBJ1-4	CSVGATGFEKLFF	TGCAGCGTTGGGGCGACAGGGTTTGAAAAACTGTTTTTT
TRBV19	.	.	TRBJ1-1	CASSVGHQVVNTEAFF	TGTGCCAGTAGTGTAGGACACCAGGTGGTGAACACTGAAGCTTTCTTT
TRBV7-9	few	TRBD1	TRBJ2-3	CASSPRGPDTQYF	TGTGCCAGCAGCCCGAGGGGGCCGGATACGCAGTATTTT
TRBV19	.	.	TRBJ1-3	CASSVTDIAGNTIYF	TGTGCCAGTAGTGTGACAGACATTGCAGGAAACACCATATATTTT
TRBV6-5	.	.	TRBJ1-1	CASSYEGYTEAFF	TGTGCCAGCAGCTACGAGGGATACACTGAAGCTTTCTTT
TRBV5-4	.	.	TRBJ2-4	CASSPQDRGNIQYF	TGTGCCAGCAGCCCTCAGGACAGAGGCAACATTCAGTACTTC
TRBV2	.	TRBD1	TRBJ1-1	CASRKVGGVGTEAFF	TGTGCCAGCAGGAAAGTAGGGGGCGTGGGAACTGAAGCTTTCTTT
TRBV9	.	.	TRBJ1-1	CASSTPSRQNWMNTEAFF	TGTGCCAGCAGCACCCCTTCACGACAGAATTGGATGAACACTGAAGCTTTCTTT
TRBV4-2	.	.	TRBJ2-7	CASSPGGSGEQYF	TGTGCCAGCAGCCCGGGCGGCAGCGGCGAGCAGTACTTC
TRBV28	few	TRBD1	TRBJ1-4	CASSSTGLGEKLFF	TGTGCCAGCAGTTCGACAGGGTTGGGTGAAAAACTGTTTTTT
TRBV11-2	.	.	TRBJ2-1	CASSWSEEQFF	TGTGCCAGCAGCTGGAGTGAGGAGCAGTTCTTC
TRBV10-2	.	TRBD1	TRBJ1-6	CASSAGQGASPLHF	TGCGCCAGCAGTGCGGGACAGGGGGCCTCACCCCTCCACTTT
TRBV7-2	.	.	TRBJ1-1	CASSPRGGQVHTEAFF	TGTGCCAGCAGCCCTCGGGGAGGGCAGGTCCACACTGAAGCTTTCTTT
TRBV19	.	TRBD1	TRBJ2-2	CASSIRDRGGELFF	TGTGCCAGTAGTATCCGGGACAGGGGCGGGGAGCTGTTTTTT
TRBV11-2	.	.	TRBJ2-7	CARAPGRAGSYEQYF	TGTGCCAGGGCGCCCGGGCGCGCAGGGTCCTACGAGCAGTACTTC
TRBV19	.	TRBD1	TRBJ1-2	CASRSLQGDGYTF	TGTGCCAGTAGATCCCTCCAGGGGGATGGCTACACCTTC
TRBV29-1	few	.	TRBJ2-6	CSVLPTQGLGANVLTF	TGCAGCGTTCTCCCCACCCAGGGGCTTGGGGCCAACGTCCTGACTTTC
TRBV7-9	.	.	TRBJ1-6	CASSLFRPYNSPLHF	TGTGCCAGCAGCTTATTCCGTCCCTATAATTCCCCCCTCCACTTT
TRBV5-4	.	.	TRBJ2-7	CASSPSPEYEQYF	TGTGCCAGCAGCCCCTCTCCGGAGTACGAGCAGTACTTC
TRBV29-1	.	TRBD1	TRBJ2-7	CSAGGDRGDFYEQYF	TGCAGCGCTGGTGGGGACAGGGGGGACTTCTACGAGCAGTACTTC
TRBV2	once	.	TRBJ2-1	CASSLARAYNEQFF	TGTGCCAGCAGTTTAGCGAGGGCCTACAATGAGCAGTTCTTC
TRBV11-2	.	TRBD2	TRBJ2-1	CASTLVGTTYYFF	TGTGCCAGCACCTTAGTCGGGACTACATACTACTTCTTC
TRBV9	.	.	TRBJ2-1	CASSVVGGSYNEQFF	TGTGCCAGCAGCGTAGTTGGCGGCTCCTACAATGAGCAGTTCTTC
TRBV14	.	.	TRBJ1-1	CASSPRLNTEAFF	TGTGCCAGCAGCCCGAGATTGAACACTGAAGCTTTCTTT
TRBV10-3	.	.	TRBJ2-6	CAISEPRGTGANVLTF	TGTGCCATCAGTGAGCCCAGGGGAACTGGGGCCAACGTCCTGACTTTC
TRBV19	.	.	TRBJ2-1	CASSTPGESEQFF	TGTGCCAGTAGTACTCCAGGGGAAAGTGAGCAGTTCTTC
TRBV18	.	TRBD2	TRBJ2-3	CASSLSGTSGSTDTQYF	TGTGCCAGCTCCCTGTCCGGGACTAGCGGGTCTACAGATACGCAGTATTTT
TRBV2	.	TRBD2	TRBJ2-5	CASRLAGGPGTQYF	TGTGCCAGCAGACTAGCGGGGGGGCCTGGGACCCAGTACTTC
TRBV5-4	.	.	TRBJ1-1	CASSLAQGRDEAFF	TGTGCCAGCAGCTTGGCTCAGGGTAGGGATGAAGCTTTCTTT
TRBV6-1	.	TRBD1	TRBJ1-3	CASRTNRGPGNTIYF	TGTGCCAGCAGGACTAACAGGGGGCCTGGAAACACCATATATTTT
TRBV5-1	.	.	TRBJ2-5	CASSNGLAGQETQYF	TGCGCCAGCAGCAATGGCCTTGCGGGCCAAGAGACCCAGTACTTC
TRBV5-1	.	TRBD1	TRBJ2-6	CASSGTQGAIGANVLTF	TGCGCCAGCAGCGGAACCCAGGGGGCGATAGGGGCCAACGTCCTGACTTTC
TRBV5-1	.	TRBD2	TRBJ2-7	CASSLDGTIDYEQYF	TGCGCCAGCAGCTTGGACGGGACTATTGACTACGAGCAGTACTTC
TRBV5-1	.	TRBD2	TRBJ2-5	CASSSGTSGSETQYF	TGCGCCAGCTCCTCCGGGACTAGTGGTTCGGAGACCCAGTACTTC
TRBV5-1	.	TRBD2	TRBJ2-5	CASSFLAGVETQYF	TGCGCCAGCAGCTTTCTAGCGGGGGTCGAGACCCAGTACTTC
TRBV5-6	.	.	TRBJ1-1	CASNRGSSTEAFF	TGTGCCAGCAATCGGGGTTCGTCCACTGAAGCTTTCTTT
TRBV6-4	few	.	TRBJ1-6	CASSEHRNSPLHF	TGTGCCAGCAGTGAACACAGGAATTCACCCCTCCACTTT
TRBV7-9	.	TRBD1	TRBJ2-2	CASSRRQGESTGELFF	TGTGCCAGCAGCCGGCGACAGGGTGAAAGCACCGGGGAGCTGTTTTTT
TRBV27	once	.	TRBJ1-5	CASTLWYLAEDQPQHF	TGTGCCAGCACCCTATGGTATTTGGCGGAAGATCAGCCCCAGCATTTT
TRBV18	.	.	TRBJ2-7	CASSPLNSYEQYF	TGTGCCAGCTCACCCCTAAATTCCTACGAGCAGTACTTC
TRBV15	.	.	TRBJ1-5	CATRRGGRPQHF	TGTGCCACCCGCAGGGGAGGGCGGCCCCAGCATTTT
TRBV2	.	.	TRBJ1-2	CASSLPPGGYTF	TGTGCCAGCAGTCTTCCTCCGGGAGGCTACACCTTC